The entry below describes one TCR beta chain. RNA totalling roughly 0.45 to 1 ug underwent reverse transcription with random hexamers. The method of amplification for TCR beta CDR3 was immunoSEQ multiplex PCR, covering 54 Vbeta and 13 Jbeta. TCRdb re-called the immunoSEQ multiplex PCR reads with MiXCR, one entry per CDR3 protein. The sample shows approximately 200,000 distinct CDR3 sequences, about 95% of them seen only once. In the multiple sclerosis control group, patients were treatment-naive and had stable or active relapsing-remitting disease. The sample originates from a study of CD8 T cells in Susac syndrome. Sequences were obtained from CD4+ T cells from PBMCs. This sequence originates from a human donor with multiple sclerosis.

The CDR3 nucleotides are TGTGCCAGCAGGCTGGAGGGCTACAATGAGCAGTTCTTC. As protein: CASRLEGYNEQFF. The rearrangement joins TRBV12-3 or TRBV12-4 to TRBJ2-1, with D perhaps matching TRBD2 (6 bases). CDR3 length: 13 residues. The V end was cut by 6 bases, the J end by 3 bases, with 9 bases between.